This T cell receptor (beta chain) is from a study of blood T cell repertoires in COVID-19. Study-level background: There were acute and convalescent COVID-19 samples, and they came from the United States, Italy and Spain. PBMCs, B-cell-depleted T cells, or T cells provided the cDNA or gDNA that made up the material.

The length of the CDR3 is 15 residues. Germline CDR1 is MNHNY and CDR2 is SVGAGI (reference sequence). Unmatched junction bases numbered 8, after V lost 5 bases and J lost 2 bases. Methods used by the authors: Quantification of nucleated cells was approximated via reference gene primer amplification. Assay used: immunoSEQ multiplex PCR; TCRdb lists only in-frame clones, some missing. V and J calls and clone size are as listed in that table; D and trimming were resolved from the DNA. The table includes almost 200,000 clones, around 79% detected once. Seattle enrolled patients during active infection and tracked them longitudinally.

The TCR originated in a woman in her forties with COVID-19, enrolled during active disease. Sample: peripheral blood. The chain has TRBV6-6 and TRBJ2-7; 8 positions match TRBD1. The CDR3 DNA is TGTGCCAGCAGTCAGGGACAGGTGGGTCCCTACGAGCAGTACTTC. Protein: CASSQGQVGPYEQYF.